This T cell receptor (beta chain) was identified in a study of Ad26.COV2.S vaccination and SARS-CoV-2 variants. Treatment noted: 15 to 20 received Ad26.COV2.S at low or high dose, single or two shots; several received placebo; per-sample allocation not given. Repertoires come from day 63 after the first vaccine or placebo injection. Method: immunoSEQ multiplex PCR; TCRdb's copy keeps in-frame clones and lacks some. The table lists 350,000 to 450,000 clones, 85% of them singletons. The germline V gene has CDR1 SGHDT and CDR2 YYEEEE. V lost 0 bases to trimming and J lost 8 bases; unmatched junction nucleotides: 5. The CDR3 spans 15 residues.

This sequence was found in a person between 18 and 59 years old who received the Ad26.COV2.S COVID-19 vaccine or a placebo. The chain uses TRBV5-6 and TRBJ1-2; TRBD1 matches at 12 bases. This specimen consisted of peripheral blood, obtained in a trial of Ad26.COV2.S vaccine versus placebo. The CDR3 protein is CASSLGDRGRQGYTF. The CDR3 DNA follows: TGTGCCAGCAGCTTGGGGGACAGGGGGCGGCAGGGCTACACCTTC.